This entry lists 24 T cell receptor beta chains sequenced from one sample in a study of T cells in Graves' hyperthyroidism and ophthalmopathy (dated by TCRdb to between 2018 and 2020). Library generation was performed with multiplex PCR. For sequencing, an Illumina HiSeq 2000 was employed. The TCR beta CDR3 regions were amplified from RNA transcripts. A first-round RT-PCR of the TCR CDR3 used the HTBI primer set with the Qiagen OneStep RT-PCR kit. TCRdb reworked the public reads: Q25 trimming with fastp, MiXCR clone assembly, productive beta chains retained. Every CDR3 protein is listed once, alongside the most common genes and DNA of its rows. For this sample the table gives around 250,000 distinct CDR3 sequences, of which around 25% were detected only once. The ten biggest clones cover around 32% of the sample. The sequenced sample was blood. These receptors were taken from a woman in her 40s with Graves' ophthalmopathy.

This clonotype was seen only a few times. At one of its ends the junction is not consistent with the germline gene, which may arise from a read error. The chain employs TRBV5-6 and TRBJ2-5, with no clear D. CDR1 and CDR2 (germline): SGHDT, YYEEEE. This CDR3 is 13 amino acids long. The CDR3 coding sequence is TGTGCCAGCAACTTGCTGATCAGCGAGACCCAGTACTTC. Its translation: CASNLLISETQYF. The complete variable domain, with remaining parts taken from reference TRBV5-6 and TRBJ2-5, reads DAGVTQSPTHLIKTRGQQVTLRCSPKSGHDTVSWYQQALGQGPQFIFQYYEEEERQRGNFPDRFSGHQFPNYSSELNVNALLLGDSALYLCASNLLISETQYFGPGTRLLVL.

This clonotype has just a few counts. The chain has TRBV6-1 and TRBJ2-7; D gene unclear. The V and J ends lost 6 bases and 2 bases respectively, with 17 bases between them. There are 15 residues in the CDR3. Looked up from germline, CDR1 is MNHNS and CDR2 is SASEGT. The CDR3 here is CASRAPLRKTYEQYF. In DNA, the CDR3 is TGTGCCAGCAGGGCCCCCCTAAGGAAAACCTACGAGCAGTACTTC.

CDR3 sequence (DNA): TGTGCCAGCAGCGAGACTAGCGGGGGCCAAAATGAGCAGTTCTTC. It encodes CASSETSGGQNEQFF. The chain combines TRBV2 with TRBJ2-1; 12 nucleotides line up with TRBD2. The CDR3 totals 15 residues. Germline V gives CDR1 SNHLY, CDR2 FYNNEI. With 6 bases clipped from V and 7 bases from J, the junction kept 7 bases outside the gene matches.

This clonotype was counted between two and nine times. The gene calls are TRBV5-1 and TRBJ1-2, with TRBD1 matching 11 bases. J was trimmed by 10 bases and V by 5 bases; bases with no gene match: 10. The CDR3 has 14 residues. Germline assignment: CDR1 SGHRS and CDR2 YFSETQ. The CDR3 reads CASSPDRGRDDYTF. CDR3 DNA sequence: TGCGCCAGCAGTCCGGACAGGGGGCGCGATGACTACACCTTC.

The CDR3 nucleotides are TGTGCCTGGAGTGTGGGCAGGAACACCGGGGAGCTGTTTTTT. This sequence encodes CAWSVGRNTGELFF. The chain has TRBV30 and TRBJ2-2; D gene ambiguous. Germline V gives CDR1 GTSNPN, CDR2 SVGIG (reference sequence). Between the trimmed V and J ends, which lost 0 bases and 1 base, there was a span of 6 bases. The CDR3 loop spans 14 amino acids.

This clonotype has a count of ten or more. V is TRBV5-1 and J is TRBJ2-7; 8 bases agree with TRBD1. The V segment lost 5 bases and the J segment 3 bases; nucleotides outside the gene matches: 7. Germline values: CDR1 SGHRS, CDR2 YFSETQ. The length of the CDR3 is 14 residues. The CDR3 sequence: CASSRSGGSYEQYF. DNA of the CDR3: TGCGCCAGCAGTCGTTCAGGGGGCAGCTACGAGCAGTACTTC.

This clonotype came up many times. This chain connects TRBV5-1 to TRBJ1-5; D is uncertain. This CDR3 comprises 14 residues. Germline V gives CDR1 SGHRS, CDR2 YFSETQ. The V end lost 0 bases, the J end lost 4 bases, and 8 bases lay between the germline ends. For the CDR3, the DNA is TGCGCCAGCAGCTTGGGTGAAGAAAATCAGCCCCAGCATTTT. Translated: CASSLGEENQPQHF.

This clonotype was picked up many times. V and J are TRBV5-1 and TRBJ2-7; the match to TRBD1 covers 8 bases. J lost 2 bases, V lost 0 bases, and 4 bases had no gene match. Germline V CDR1 and CDR2: SGHRS, YFSETQ. This CDR3 spans 15 amino acids. In DNA form, the CDR3 reads TGCGCCAGCAGCTTGGGTTGGACAGGGCCCTACGAGCAGTACTTC. Encoded protein: CASSLGWTGPYEQYF. Looking up the rest from reference TRBV5-1 and TRBJ2-7 gives the full variable domain: KAGVTQTPRYLIKTRGQQVTLSCSPISGHRSVSWYQQTPGQGLQFLFEYFSETQRNKGNFPGRFSGRQFSNSRSEMNVSTLELGDSALYLCASSLGWTGPYEQYFGPGTRLTVT.

At least ten counts were recorded for this clonotype. The gene calls are TRBV2 and TRBJ1-2, with D possibly TRBD1 on 5 matching bases. V was cut by 2 bases and J by 1 base, with 11 bases left in between. Germline CDR1 SNHLY, CDR2 FYNNEI. CDR3 length: 15 residues. The CDR3 is CASSENGGGNYGYTF. CDR3 coding DNA: TGTGCCAGCAGTGAAAACGGGGGTGGTAACTATGGCTACACCTTC.

This clonotype was detected ten times or more. The V call is TRBV6-5, the J call TRBJ2-2, with unresolved D. V lost 5 bases and J lost 7, with 14 bases in between. Germline loops: CDR1 MNHEY, CDR2 SVGAGI. CDR3 length: 14 residues. This CDR3 reads CASSESVTDGELFF. The CDR3 region has the DNA TGTGCCAGCAGTGAATCAGTAACGGACGGGGAGCTGTTTTTT.

The V and J genes are TRBV12-3 or TRBV12-4 and TRBJ1-1; perhaps TRBD1 as D (6 bases). V was clipped by 6 bases and J by 4 bases, with 15 bases between them. The CDR3 consists of 14 residues. The CDR3 nucleotides read TGTGCCAGCAGCATCAAGGGACAACTCACTGAAGCTTTCTTT. As protein: CASSIKGQLTEAFF.

This clonotype was picked up many times. The chain couples TRBV4-1 to TRBJ2-7; D not certain. The CDR3 has 14 residues. Trimming took 6 bases from V and 7 from J, leaving 19 bases between them. In germline, CDR1 is MGHRA, CDR2 YSYEKL. CDR3: CASSQKYGLREQYF. CDR3 sequence (DNA): TGCGCCAGCAGTCAGAAATACGGGCTGCGGGAGCAGTACTTC.

This clonotype was counted at least ten times. This chain joins TRBV20-1 and TRBJ1-1; 7 bases agree with TRBD1. The CDR3 extends over 13 amino acids. The V gene end was trimmed by 6 bases and the J gene end by 0 bases; junction bases not matched to a gene: 4. The germline gives CDR1 DFQATT, CDR2 SNEGSKA (reference sequence). The DNA of the CDR3 is TGCAGTGCAGGGGGCGACGTGAACACTGAAGCTTTCTTT. This encodes CSAGGDVNTEAFF.

This clonotype has at least ten counts. This chain links TRBV4-1 with TRBJ2-7; unclear D gene. V lost 4 bases to trimming and J lost 2 bases, with 12 bases between them. Germline CDR1 is MGHRA and CDR2 is YSYEKL. This CDR3 is built from 14 residues. The DNA for the CDR3 is TGCGCCAGCAGCCCAGTCGGGCCGACCTACGAGCAGTACTTC. Translated: CASSPVGPTYEQYF.

This clonotype was recorded many times. The chain carries TRBV7-8 and TRBJ2-7; 11 bases are a match to TRBD1. Germline V lookup: CDR1 SGHVS, CDR2 FQNEAQ. The junction had 5 bases not matched to a gene; V was cut back by 4 bases and J by 0 bases. The length of the CDR3 is 16 residues. Written as DNA, the CDR3 is TGTGCCAGCAGCTCAGGGGGACAGGGGGTCTCCTACGAGCAGTACTTC. It is translated as CASSSGGQGVSYEQYF.

This clonotype has ten or more counts. The chain links TRBV5-1 to TRBJ1-1; 9 nucleotides match TRBD1. The CDR3 length is 15 residues. Germline CDR1 SGHRS, CDR2 YFSETQ. With 2 bases clipped from V and 5 bases from J, the junction kept 7 bases outside the gene matches. Here the CDR3 reads CASSFRTGDRTEAFF. As DNA, the CDR3 is TGCGCCAGCAGCTTCAGGACAGGGGATAGGACTGAAGCTTTCTTT.

V is TRBV6-1 and J is TRBJ1-1, with TRBD1 matching over 12 bases. Germline V lookup: CDR1 MNHNS, CDR2 SASEGT. V shed 10 bases and J 4 bases; nucleotides not matched to a gene: 22. The CDR3 extends over 19 amino acids. This CDR3 is CATRERNTGTGGIGTEAFF. The DNA for the CDR3 is TGTGCCACCCGGGAACGAAATACCGGGACAGGGGGCATCGGCACTGAAGCTTTCTTT.

This clonotype showed up many times. V is TRBV28 and J is TRBJ2-7; 7 bases line up with TRBD1. Germline V gene sequence: CDR1 MDHEN, CDR2 SYDVKM. The CDR3 spans 15 residues. V lost 2 bases and J lost 8; bases outside the gene matches: 12. DNA for the CDR3: TGTGCCAGCAGTTTACTCCGGGACAGACCTCGGAAGCAGTACTTC. Translated: CASSLLRDRPRKQYF. Combining the CDR3 with reference TRBV28 and TRBJ2-7 gives the whole variable domain DVKVTQSSRYLVKRTGEKVFLECVQDMDHENMFWYRQDPGLGLRLIYFSYDVKMKEKGDIPEGYSVSREKKERFSLILESASTNQTSMYLCASSLLRDRPRKQYFGPGTRLTVT.

This clonotype occurred many times. This chain links TRBV27 with TRBJ2-5; D is perhaps TRBD1 or TRBD2 (6 bases each). This CDR3 region has 15 residues. Germline V CDR1 and CDR2: MNHEY, SMNVEV (reference sequence). V was clipped by 10 bases and J by 2 bases, with 20 bases between them. The CDR3 DNA reads as TGTGCCACGGGGGCCAGCGGTGATAAACAAGAGACCCAGTACTTC. Encoded protein: CATGASGDKQETQYF.

The CDR3 is CAWSGTSNTEAFF. CDR3 coding DNA: TGTGCCTGGAGCGGGACATCAAACACTGAAGCTTTCTTT. V and J are TRBV30 and TRBJ1-1; tentatively, D is TRBD1 (6 bases). The CDR3 consists of 13 residues. Trimming left V 3 bases short and J 2 bases short, with 10 bases between. Germline V gene sequence: CDR1 GTSNPN, CDR2 SVGIG (reference sequence).

This clonotype came up many times. The rearrangement joins TRBV11-2 to TRBJ2-2; D is undetermined. The CDR3 extends over 16 amino acids. CDR1 SGHAT and CDR2 FQNNGV come from the germline V gene. The germline V and J ends were trimmed by 1 base and 4 bases, with 13 bases remaining between them. The CDR3 spells CASSLGVREGTGELFF. CDR3 coding DNA: TGTGCCAGCAGCTTAGGGGTCCGCGAAGGCACCGGGGAGCTGTTTTTT.

This clonotype has a count of ten or more. The chain couples TRBV9 to TRBJ2-2; TRBD1 aligns across 8 bases. Germline V gene data show CDR1 as SGDLS and CDR2 as YYNGEE. With V trimmed by 2 bases and J by 1 base, 10 bases remained unmatched. The CDR3 sequence is 18 residues long. CDR3 nucleotide sequence: TGTGCCAGCAGCGTGCTCCAGGGGGCGAGCGGGAACACCGGGGAGCTGTTTTTT. It is translated as CASSVLQGASGNTGELFF.

This clonotype was seen a handful of times. This chain links TRBV6-1 with TRBJ1-1; D not resolved. CDR3 length equals 12 residues. V lost 5 bases and J lost 5, with 9 bases in between. CDR1 and CDR2 from the germline V gene are MNHNS and SASEGT. This CDR3 is CASSRKGTEAFF. The CDR3 nucleotides read TGTGCCAGCAGTCGCAAAGGGACTGAAGCTTTCTTT.

The table lists this clonotype with a few counts. The rearrangement links TRBV20-1 to TRBJ2-3; 8 nucleotides line up with TRBD1. Germline V gene data show CDR1 as DFQATT and CDR2 as SNEGSKA (reference sequence). Trimming cost V 6 bases and J 2 bases; bases outside gene matches: 7. The CDR3 spans 14 residues. The chain's CDR3 is CSAAWTGTTDTQYF. The CDR3, as DNA: TGCAGTGCCGCGTGGACAGGGACCACAGATACGCAGTATTTT.